Listed below are T cell receptor beta chains from one sample, sequenced in a study of T cell responses to AZD1222 COVID-19 vaccine. Here immunoSEQ multiplex PCR was the method, and the copy in TCRdb shows in-frame clones only, minus some. This sample has over 140,000 clones, with around nine tenths found just once. The sequencing here drew on peripheral blood, taken on day 0 of AZD1222 vaccination. The receptors stem from an adult in good health. Each CDR3 is given with its conserved first and last residue. D genes are given only for firm matches. Some rows mark clone size as missing; the rest say once, few, many or name a class of expanded clone.

>TRBJ1-4|TRBD1|-|TRBV7-9
TGTGCCAGCAGCCTCCCCGGGACAGGGGGATTTGAAAAACTGTTTTTT
CASSLPGTGGFEKLFF
>TRBJ1-4|-|-|TRBV5-1
TGCGCCAGCAGCTTGGAAGCGGGGGATGAAAAACTGTTTTTT
CASSLEAGDEKLFF
>TRBJ2-6|-|-|TRBV24-1
TGTGCAATCAGGCCGGGGTTGGTTGGGGCCAACGTCCTGACTTTC
CAIRPGLVGANVLTF
>TRBJ2-7|TRBD2|-|TRBV4-1
TGCGCCAGCAGCCAAGGCGAGCGGGAGCCCTACGAGCAGTACTTC
CASSQGEREPYEQYF
>TRBJ2-1|TRBD2|-|TRBV7-2
TGTGCCAGCAGCTTAGCGAAAACTAGCGGGAGGGCCGATGAGCAGTTCTTC
CASSLAKTSGRADEQFF
>TRBJ2-1|-|-|TRBV7-9
TGTGCCAGCAGCTTAGTTGGGACGAGTCTGTTCTTC
CASSLVGTSLFF
>TRBJ2-3|TRBD2|-|TRBV6-1
TGTGCCAGCAGTGAATTGGAACTAGCGGGAAGCACAGATACGCAGTATTTT
CASSELELAGSTDTQYF
>TRBJ1-2|TRBD1|-|TRBV5-1
TGCGCCAGCAGCAAGGGACAGGCTAACTATGGCTACACCTTC
CASSKGQANYGYTF
>TRBJ1-5|TRBD1|-|TRBV19
TGTGCCAGTAGAATACAGGGGTATGGGAATCAGCCCCAGCATTTT
CASRIQGYGNQPQHF
>TRBJ2-7|-|-|TRBV7-9
TGTGCCAGCAGCTTCTATGGGCTCGGGCAGAATTCCTACGAGCAGTACTTC
CASSFYGLGQNSYEQYF
>TRBJ2-2|TRBD1|-|TRBV5-1
TGCGCCAGCAGCTTCTCGGGACAGGCGAACACCGGGGAGCTGTTTTTT
CASSFSGQANTGELFF
>TRBJ2-1|TRBD1|once|TRBV19
TGTGCCAGTGGACAGGGGCAGAGCTCCTACAATGAGCAGTTCTTC
CASGQGQSSYNEQFF
>TRBJ1-5|TRBD1|-|TRBV5-1
TGCGCCAGCAGCTTAGGGGGCCCAGGCAATCAGCCCCAGCATTTT
CASSLGGPGNQPQHF
>TRBJ1-1|-|-|TRBV27
TGTGCCAGCAGCCCTCTCGGGAACACTGAAGCTTTCTTT
CASSPLGNTEAFF
>TRBJ2-7|TRBD2|few|TRBV29-1
TGCAGCGCTTCTAGCGGGGGGGCCTCCTACGAGCAGTACTTC
CSASSGGASYEQYF
>TRBJ1-4|-|-|TRBV4-1
TGCGCCAGCAGCCAGGAGGATTCAACTAATGAAAAACTGTTTTTT
CASSQEDSTNEKLFF
>TRBJ1-5|TRBD1|-|TRBV3-1/TRBV3-2
TGTGCCAGCAGCCAAGCGGACAGGGGGCATCGTCAGCCCCAGCATTTT
CASSQADRGHRQPQHF
>TRBJ1-2|-|-|TRBV28
TGTGCCAGCAGCCCCCCGGTTCCACTCCAGGTTTATGGCTACACCTTC
CASSPPVPLQVYGYTF
>TRBJ2-1|-|-|TRBV28
TGTGCCAGCAGTTTACGACACAATGAGCAGTTCTTC
CASSLRHNEQFF
>TRBJ2-7|-|-|TRBV6-5
TGTGCCAGCACAAAGGTGGGGGAGTACGAGCAGTACTTC
CASTKVGEYEQYF
>TRBJ1-4|-|-|TRBV6-2/TRBV6-3
TGTGCCAGCAGCCCGCTTGGGGAAAAACTGTTTTTT
CASSPLGEKLFF
>TRBJ2-1|-|-|TRBV19
TGTGCCAGTACCGATCCCTACAGGGCGAGCTCCTACAATGAGCAGTTCTTC
CASTDPYRASSYNEQFF
>TRBJ1-5|-|-|TRBV6-2/TRBV6-3
TGTGCCAGCAGTTACTACGGTACAGGGAGTAACCAGCCCCAGCATTTT
CASSYYGTGSNQPQHF
>TRBJ2-2|-|-|TRBV6-5
TGTGCCAGCATTCTTGGACAGAGGAACACCGGGGAGCTGTTTTTT
CASILGQRNTGELFF
>TRBJ1-2|TRBD1|-|TRBV5-1
TGCGCCAGCAGCCCCGCATCCTCCGGGACAGGGGGCTACGGCTACACCTTC
CASSPASSGTGGYGYTF
>TRBJ1-4|-|-|TRBV3-1/TRBV3-2
TGTGCCAGCAGCCACAAACTGTTTTTT
CASSHKLFF
>TRBJ2-5|TRBD1|-|TRBV7-8
TGTGCCAGCAGTACAGGGGTTACGGAGACCCAGTACTTC
CASSTGVTETQYF
>TRBJ1-3|-|-|TRBV9
TGTGCCAGCAGCGTAGACAACTCTGGAAACACCATATATTTT
CASSVDNSGNTIYF
>TRBJ1-2|-|-|TRBV10-1
TGCGCCAGCAAATGGTCGTTGACCTATGGCTACACCTTC
CASKWSLTYGYTF
>TRBJ1-1|-|-|TRBV7-9
TGTGCCAGCAGCCGCGGGGGGCAATTGAACACTGAAGCTTTCTTT
CASSRGGQLNTEAFF
>TRBJ1-1|TRBD1|-|TRBV2
TGTGCCATCCAGGACAGGGGGTCCACTGAAGCTTTCTTT
CAIQDRGSTEAFF
>TRBJ1-2|-|-|TRBV5-1
TGCGCCAGCAGCTTGGTGCCAGGGGTTCCTAACTATGGCTACACCTTC
CASSLVPGVPNYGYTF
>TRBJ2-1|-|-|TRBV9
TGTGCCAGCAGCCCACTAAGCCCCAATGAGCAGTTCTTC
CASSPLSPNEQFF
>TRBJ2-5|-|-|TRBV6-2/TRBV6-3
TGTGCCAGCGGTTTGGGGGAGACCCAGTACTTC
CASGLGETQYF
>TRBJ2-3|TRBD1|-|TRBV6-6
TGTGCCAGCAGTTACTCGAGACAGGGACAAGATACGCAGTATTTT
CASSYSRQGQDTQYF